This entry describes one T cell receptor beta chain. Antigen: not known. A much larger clone lies one base from this, so it may be a read error. The source of the sample is a study of molecular identifiers for immune sequencing clone quantification. TCRdb redid the calling of the PCR reads with MiXCR, one entry per CDR3 protein. The sample records around 320,000 distinct CDR3 sequences, 24% being singletons. Study outcomes and limitations: Identical barcode-sharing TCR molecules could lead to underestimated sizes for highly expanded clones.

CDR3 length: 13 amino acids. Trimming cost V 2 bases and J 4 bases, with 8 bases left between them. The chain combines TRBV12-3 or TRBV12-4 with TRBJ1-1, with D hard to call. The source material was naive CD8+ T cells from blood, with Jurkat cell RNA spiked in. Subset defined: FACS-sorted CD8+CD4-CCR7+CD45RA+ naive T cells. The clonotype was recovered from a human donor in good health. Some libraries in this study had Jurkat cell RNA spiked in. The CDR3 nucleotides are TGTGCCAGCAGTTTATCGGAGATCACTGAAGCTTTCTTT. Its translation: CASSLSEITEAFF.